What follows describes a single TCR beta chain. Its target is not known. Profiled with immunoSEQ multiplex PCR; TCRdb holds only in-frame clones, not every one. The table records about 150,000 clones, around 94% of them present only once. This entry comes from a study of OX40 agonist ivuxolimab in advanced cancers. Across the whole study: As their treatment, patients were administered ivuxolimab, an agonistic anti-OX40 (CD134) antibody. Partial responses were achieved by three patients, one with hepatocellular carcinoma and two with cutaneous melanoma. Study results and limitations: The study found that CD8+ T cells averaged more expanded clones than CD4+.

Source: CD4+ or CD8+ T cells sorted from blood, taken in a trial of the OX40 agonist ivuxolimab. The sequence derives from an adult with an advanced solid tumor such as melanoma, head and neck, liver or kidney cancer.

As DNA, the CDR3 is TGTGCCAGCAGCTTCGGGGCAGACAATGGCTACACCTTC. Protein product: CASSFGADNGYTF. The J gene is TRBJ1-2, the V gene TRBV7-2; possible D gene TRBD1, 5 bases. Trimming cost V 3 bases and J 6 bases, with 11 bases left between them. This CDR3 contains 13 residues. Germline V gene lookup returns CDR1 SGHTA and CDR2 FQGNSA. The whole variable domain, filled in from reference TRBV7-2 and TRBJ1-2, reads GAGVSQSPSNKVTEKGKDVELRCDPISGHTALYWYRQSLGQGLEFLIYFQGNSAPDKSGLPSDRFSAERTGGSVSTLTIQRTQQEDSAVYLCASSFGADNGYTFGSGTRLTVV.